Each of the 13 T cell receptor beta chains below was sequenced from the same sample in a study of blood T cell repertoires in COVID-19. TCRdb's table, derived via immunoSEQ multiplex PCR, lists solely in-frame clones and lacks some. The repertoire consists of tens of thousands of clones, with about 76% occurring once and the leading ten covering 25% to 40%. The sample was peripheral blood. Receptor source: a human donor in a cohort sampled during active COVID-19.

The rearrangement joins TRBV4-1 to TRBJ1-3; no firm D call. The CDR3 loop spans 13 amino acids. Trimming left V 0 bases short and J 8 bases short, with 8 bases between. Germline V gene data show CDR1 as MGHRA and CDR2 as YSYEKL. DNA of the CDR3: TGCGCCAGCAGCCAAGAGGAGGCGTACACCATATATTTT. It translates to CASSQEEAYTIYF.

The rearrangement links TRBV24-1 to TRBJ2-1, with D unclear. The germline CDR1 and CDR2 sequences are KGHDR and SFDVKD. The CDR3 extends over 13 amino acids. Trimming took 7 bases from V and 8 from J, leaving 14 bases between them. The CDR3 is CATSPPNKDEQFF. CDR3 nucleotide sequence: TGTGCCACCAGCCCACCAAACAAAGATGAGCAGTTCTTC.

CDR3 DNA sequence: TGTGCCAGCAGGTCACAGAGAATCTACGAGCAGTACTTC. Amino acid sequence: CASRSQRIYEQYF. The V call is TRBV2, the J call TRBJ2-7; the D is unclear. In germline, CDR1 is SNHLY, CDR2 FYNNEI. The V and J ends lost 6 bases and 3 bases respectively, with 12 bases between them. The CDR3 is made up of 13 amino acids.

Only a few counts were recorded for this clone. J is TRBJ2-5 and V is TRBV3-1 (or the pseudogene TRBV3-2); D may be TRBD1 (6 bases). The V gene's germline CDR1 is LGHDT and CDR2 YNNKEL (reference sequence). V shed 0 bases and J shed 0 bases, with 11 bases lying between them. The CDR3 has 16 amino acids. Here the CDR3 DNA reads TGTGCCAGCAGCCAAGATAGGACAGATGACCAAGAGACCCAGTACTTC. This translates into CASSQDRTDDQETQYF.

The chain couples TRBV6-2 or TRBV6-3 to TRBJ2-4; 9 positions agree with TRBD1. The junction had 12 bases not matched to a gene; V was cut back by 6 bases and J by 0 bases. Germline V CDR1 and CDR2: MNHEY, SVGEGT. There are 18 residues in the CDR3. CDR3 nucleotides: TGTGCCAGCAGCCGACAGGGGGGGGCCCAAATAGCCAAAAACATTCAGTACTTC. This gives the protein CASSRQGGAQIAKNIQYF.

V gene TRBV6-5 combines with J gene TRBJ1-5; D uncertain. This CDR3 contains 12 residues. Germline CDR1 and CDR2: MNHEY and SVGAGI. V lost 10 bases and J lost 5, with 12 bases in between. This CDR3 is CATSGLDQPQHF. CDR3 bases: TGTGCCACCTCCGGTCTAGATCAGCCCCAGCATTTT.

The CDR3, as DNA: TGTGCCAGCAGTTTATCGGACATGGTGGGGGGCTACACCTTC. This sequence encodes CASSLSDMVGGYTF. V gene TRBV27 combines with J gene TRBJ1-2; weak D call: TRBD1 (5 bases). V gave up 0 bases and J gave up 8 bases, with 13 bases separating them. This CDR3 region has 14 residues. Germline values: CDR1 MNHEY, CDR2 SMNVEV (reference sequence).

The chain has TRBV6-6 and TRBJ1-1; 9 positions match TRBD1. This CDR3 is built from 15 residues. Per the germline V gene, CDR1 is MNHNY and CDR2 is SVGAGI (reference sequence). V shed 6 bases and J 3 bases; nucleotides not matched to a gene: 8. In DNA form, the CDR3 reads TGTGCCAGCAGACGATTCACAGGGGGCCACACTGAAGCTTTCTTT. This codes for CASRRFTGGHTEAFF.

The gene calls are TRBV19 and TRBJ2-5; 8 bases map to TRBD1. J lost 4 bases, V lost 6 bases, and 4 bases had no gene match. This CDR3 is 13 amino acids long. Germline V CDR1 and CDR2: LNHDA, SQIVND (reference sequence). The CDR3 region has the DNA TGTGCCAGTAGCGGACAGGGTTCAGAGACCCAGTACTTC. This translates into CASSGQGSETQYF. The whole variable domain, remainder taken from reference TRBV19 and TRBJ2-5, is DGGITQSPKYLFRKEGQNVTLSCEQNLNHDAMYWYRQDPGQGLRLIYYSQIVNDFQKGDIAEGYSVSREKKESFPLTVTSAQKNPTAFYLCASSGQGSETQYFGPGTRLLVL.

This clone was counted a single time. The chain carries TRBV5-4 and TRBJ1-2; 7 bases map to TRBD1. The CDR3 totals 15 residues. V was clipped by 3 bases and J by 4 bases; unmatched bases: 9. Looked up from germline, CDR1 is SGHNT and CDR2 is YYREEE (reference sequence). The CDR3 DNA reads as TGTGCCAGCAGCTCCTATGGACAGGATAGCTATGGCTACACCTTC. Amino acids: CASSSYGQDSYGYTF.

The V and J genes are TRBV6-1 and TRBJ1-5; maybe TRBD1 (6 bases). V shed 1 base and J shed 4 bases, with 11 bases lying between them. The germline CDR1 and CDR2 sequences are MNHNS and SASEGT. The CDR3 runs 15 residues. CDR3 DNA sequence: TGTGCCAGCAGTGAAGGAAGGGGGAGTAATCAGCCCCAGCATTTT. Translation gives CASSEGRGSNQPQHF.

The rearrangement joins TRBV27 to TRBJ1-2; 10 nucleotides line up with TRBD1. Germline V gene sequence: CDR1 MNHEY, CDR2 SMNVEV (reference sequence). This CDR3 spans 16 amino acids. The V gene end was trimmed by 6 bases and the J gene end by 4 bases; junction bases not matched to a gene: 11. The CDR3 reads CASRGDRGKQRYGYTF. The CDR3 DNA sequence: TGTGCCAGCAGGGGGGACAGGGGAAAGCAGCGCTATGGCTACACCTTC.

The chain has TRBV19 and TRBJ2-2; 7 bases are shared with TRBD2. The CDR3 runs to 16 residues. The junction had 18 bases not matched to a gene; V was cut back by 7 bases and J by 10 bases. The V gene's germline CDR1 is LNHDA and CDR2 SQIVND (reference sequence). The CDR3 sequence is CASKNLASGTAVELFF. CDR3 nucleotide sequence: TGTGCCAGTAAAAACCTAGCTAGCGGAACTGCTGTGGAGCTGTTTTTT.